This entry lists 12 T cell receptor beta chains sequenced from one sample in a study of blood T cells in healthy people across ages. With a J-beta primer mix and a sample-barcoded 5' primer, a second PCR ran about 7 to 12 cycles. TCRdb recomputed calls from the 5' RACE reads with MiXCR, one row per CDR3 protein. This table holds around 1,500,000 distinct CDR3 sequences, 28% found once. The sequenced sample consisted of blood. Receptors originate from a woman in her twenties or thirties in good health.

This clonotype was seen ten or more times. This sequence joins TRBV12-3 or TRBV12-4 and TRBJ2-1; tentatively, D is TRBD1 or TRBD2 (5 bases each). CDR3 length: 15 amino acids. V lost 2 bases, J lost 9 bases, and 17 bases lay in between. The CDR3 coding sequence is TGTGCCAGCAGTTTAAGGGACCGATACATACTTGAGCAGTTCTTC. It is translated as CASSLRDRYILEQFF.

About this clonotype itself: One base away lies a much larger clone, so this may be a sequencing read error. The J gene is TRBJ2-4, the V gene TRBV6-5, with 7 bases identical to TRBD1. Per germline, CDR1 MNHEY and CDR2 SVGAGI. CDR3 length: 15 residues. The V segment lost 5 bases and the J segment 13 bases; nucleotides outside the gene matches: 17. This CDR3 reads CASSVEGAIDNEQYF. The CDR3 DNA follows: TGTGCCAGCAGTGTAGAGGGGGCCATCGACAATGAGCAGTACTTC.

This clonotype was counted between two and nine times. This chain connects TRBV6-4 to TRBJ2-5; 9 bases line up with TRBD2. Germline-derived CDR1 and CDR2 are MRHNA and SNTAGT. The junction had 6 bases not matched to a gene; V was cut back by 4 bases and J by 3 bases. CDR3 size: 15 residues. The chain's CDR3 is CASSAPGLAEETQYF. The CDR3 coding sequence is TGTGCCAGCAGTGCCCCGGGACTAGCAGAAGAGACCCAGTACTTC.

This clonotype was recorded a few times. The chain has TRBV20-1 and TRBJ2-5, with TRBD2 matching over 13 bases. The J segment lost 4 bases and the V segment lost 6 bases, leaving 2 bases of the junction unmatched. The CDR3 runs 13 residues. CDR1 and CDR2 (germline): DFQATT, SNEGSKA (reference sequence). CDR3 DNA sequence: TGCAGTGCGGGGACTAGCGGGGTAGAGACCCAGTACTTC. This translates into CSAGTSGVETQYF.

This clonotype has a handful of counts. The genes are TRBV10-3 and TRBJ1-5, with 8 nucleotides matching TRBD1. J gave up 6 bases and V 4 bases, and 8 bases lay outside the gene matches. CDR1 ENHRY and CDR2 SYGVKD come from the germline V gene. The CDR3 extends over 15 amino acids. The CDR3 is CAISGSSGGAQPQHF. The CDR3 DNA reads TGTGCCATCAGTGGGAGTTCAGGGGGCGCTCAGCCCCAGCATTTT.

The chain recombines TRBV7-2 with TRBJ2-1; D possibly corresponds to TRBD2 (6 bases). The V end was cut by 2 bases, the J end by 13 bases, with 15 bases between. The germline CDR1 and CDR2 sequences are SGHTA and FQGNSA. The CDR3 totals 13 residues. CDR3 loop: CASSLSTLAPQFF. DNA of the CDR3: TGTGCCAGCAGCTTATCTACCCTAGCGCCTCAGTTCTTC. The entire variable domain, with the rest obtained from reference TRBV7-2 and TRBJ2-1, is as follows: GAGVSQSPSNKVTEKGKDVELRCDPISGHTALYWYRQSLGQGLEFLIYFQGNSAPDKSGLPSDRFSAERTGGSVSTLTIQRTQQEDSAVYLCASSLSTLAPQFFGPGTRLTVL.

This clonotype was seen once. This may stem from a read error, because a much larger clone lies one nucleotide away. The chain combines TRBV2 with TRBJ1-5; unclear D gene. The germline gives CDR1 SNHLY, CDR2 FYNNEI. Trimming left V 2 bases short and J 2 bases short, with 4 bases between. This CDR3 has 13 amino acids. The CDR3 is CASSERRNQPQHF. For the CDR3, the DNA is TGTGCCAGCAGTGAAAGGCGCAATCAGCCCCAGCATTTT. Using reference TRBV2 and TRBJ1-5 for the parts outside the CDR3, the full variable domain is EPEVTQTPSHQVTQMGQEVILRCVPISNHLYFYWYRQILGQKVEFLVSFYNNEISEKSEIFDDQFSVERPDGSNFTLKIRSTKLEDSAMYFCASSERRNQPQHFGDGTRLSIL.

This chain connects TRBV7-2 to TRBJ1-2; D ambiguous. Germline CDR1 SGHTA, CDR2 FQGNSA. The CDR3 sequence is 12 residues long. V gave up 7 bases and J gave up 7 bases, with 13 bases separating them. CDR3 bases: TGTGCCAGCACCCTAGGGTCGGGTGGCTACACCTTC. Encoded protein: CASTLGSGGYTF. The entire variable domain, with the rest obtained from reference TRBV7-2 and TRBJ1-2, is as follows: GAGVSQSPSNKVTEKGKDVELRCDPISGHTALYWYRQSLGQGLEFLIYFQGNSAPDKSGLPSDRFSAERTGGSVSTLTIQRTQQEDSAVYLCASTLGSGGYTFGSGTRLTVV.

The genes are TRBV20-1 and TRBJ2-3; 8 nucleotides match TRBD1. The CDR3 sequence is 18 residues long. Germline values: CDR1 DFQATT, CDR2 SNEGSKA (reference sequence). J was trimmed by 6 bases and V by 7 bases; bases with no gene match: 24. CDR3 region: CSVTEGTGGPLLRDTQYF. The CDR3 DNA is TGCAGTGTTACCGAAGGGACAGGAGGACCTCTTCTAAGGGATACGCAGTATTTT.

This clonotype has just a few counts. The chain joins TRBV20-1 to TRBJ2-7; 15 nucleotides align to TRBD2. CDR3 length: 17 residues. The germline CDR1 and CDR2 sequences are DFQATT and SNEGSKA (reference sequence). Unmatched junction bases numbered 10, after V lost 4 bases and J lost 3 bases. The CDR3 reads CSAKGLAGGSGDYEQYF. The CDR3 DNA reads TGCAGTGCTAAGGGACTAGCGGGGGGCTCAGGGGACTACGAGCAGTACTTC.

The rearrangement links TRBV12-3 or TRBV12-4 to TRBJ1-4; 7 positions agree with TRBD1. The CDR3 sequence is 15 residues long. With V trimmed by 4 bases and J by 5 bases, 7 bases remained unmatched. CDR3 nucleotide sequence: TGTGCCAGCAGTTACATGGGCAGGGGGAATGAAAAACTGTTTTTT. This sequence encodes CASSYMGRGNEKLFF.

This chain links TRBV28 with TRBJ1-2; D is unclear. V lost 2 bases to trimming and J lost 6 bases, with 7 bases between them. Looked up from germline, CDR1 is MDHEN and CDR2 is SYDVKM. The CDR3 loop spans 12 amino acids. DNA of the CDR3: TGTGCCAGCAGTTTACGGTCAAATGGCTACACCTTC. Residues: CASSLRSNGYTF.